This T cell receptor (beta chain) comes out of a study of blood T cell repertoires in COVID-19. Germline assignment: CDR1 GTSNPN and CDR2 SVGIG (reference sequence). The CDR3 loop spans 12 amino acids. Unmatched junction bases numbered 5, after V lost 6 bases and J lost 8 bases. TCRdb keeps only in-frame clones here, not all; method: immunoSEQ multiplex PCR. The sample holds over 150,000 clones, around four fifths seen once. Sequencing input: peripheral blood. This chain uses TRBV30 with TRBJ1-2; 11 bases are shared with TRBD1. The TCR was taken from a woman older than 75 with active or convalescent COVID-19. CDR3 sequence: CACRDRGIGYTF. The DNA for the CDR3 is TGTGCCTGCCGGGACAGGGGGATAGGCTACACCTTC.